This T cell receptor beta chain was profiled in a study of PD-1 blockade in classical Hodgkin lymphoma. Study-wide context: Nivolumab was administered to patients intravenously at 3 mg/kg every 2 weeks. Broader study findings: By C4D1 there was a significant rise in CD4+ TCR diversity but not in CD8+ TCR diversity. Similar baseline diversity was found in complete responders and newly diagnosed patients.

Trimming stripped 5 bases from V and 6 bases from J, with 14 bases between. Germline V lookup: CDR1 SGHVS, CDR2 FNYEAQ. The CDR3 is 14 amino acids. Time point: cycle 4 day 1 (C4D1), after more than 5 weeks of nivolumab. Brentuximab vedotin exposure varied, and every patient relapsed after autologous stem cell transplantation. Using immunoSEQ multiplex PCR, the repertoire was profiled, and TCRdb retains in-frame clones only, with some absent. The sample holds tens of thousands of clones; 80% are singletons and the top ten take under 20%. This clone was seen only a few times. Its target is not known. The sequences come from peripheral blood mononuclear cells (PBMCs), collected before the fourth cycle of nivolumab. V is TRBV7-6 and J is TRBJ1-5; a possible D gene is TRBD1 (6 bases). The clonotype was recovered from a human donor with classical Hodgkin lymphoma. CDR3 DNA sequence: TGTGCCAGCAGCCCACAGGGAGGCGGTCAGCCCCAGCATTTT. Protein sequence: CASSPQGGGQPQHF.